The 30 T cell receptor beta chains below were found in one sample sequenced in a study of T cell repertoires in cytomegalovirus infection. TCRdb reprocessed the reads with MiXCR, giving one entry per CDR3 protein. This sample has about 200,000 distinct CDR3 sequences, with more than 9% found just once. Input material: PBMCs. The receptors derive from a human donor in good health (CMV status not recorded). Some clones in this sample may be carry-over from other donors' samples.

As concerns this clonotype: This clone may be a read error of a much larger clone one base away. This chain joins TRBV6-8 and TRBJ2-6; the D is unclear. Trimming removed 10 bases from V and 3 bases from J, with 10 bases in between. The CDR3 is 13 amino acids. Germline-derived CDR1 and CDR2 are MNHGY and SAAAGT. The CDR3 region is CATKVCGANVLTF. Written as DNA, the CDR3 is TGTGCCACCAAGGTCTGTGGGGCCAACGTCCTGACTTTC.

Ten or more counts support this clonotype. J is TRBJ2-1 and V is TRBV7-8; 11 bases are a match to TRBD1. The CDR3 is made up of 16 amino acids. With V trimmed by 0 bases and J by 7 bases, 5 bases remained unmatched. Per the germline V gene, CDR1 is SGHVS and CDR2 is FQNEAQ. The DNA of the CDR3 is TGTGCCAGCAGCTTAGCGCCTGGGACAGGGGGGAATGAGCAGTTCTTC. Encoded protein: CASSLAPGTGGNEQFF.

This clonotype was observed at least ten times. This chain connects TRBV20-1 to TRBJ2-5; 8 nucleotides match TRBD2. J lost 5 bases, V lost 5 bases, and 10 bases had no gene match. Germline-derived CDR1 and CDR2 are DFQATT and SNEGSKA (reference sequence). The CDR3 contains 14 residues. The CDR3 protein is CSAAPAGDWETQYF. In DNA, the CDR3 is TGCAGTGCTGCCCCAGCGGGAGACTGGGAGACCCAGTACTTC.

This chain connects TRBV28 to TRBJ2-7; 7 bases are shared with TRBD1. The germline V gene has CDR1 MDHEN and CDR2 SYDVKM. Unmatched junction bases numbered 6, after V lost 5 bases and J lost 2 bases. This CDR3 is built from 14 residues. The CDR3 region is CASSRRGQTYEQYF. CDR3 nucleotide sequence: TGTGCCAGCAGTCGACGGGGACAGACCTACGAGCAGTACTTC.

The rearrangement uses TRBV29-1 and TRBJ2-5; D might be TRBD1 (5 bases). Germline V gene sequence: CDR1 SQVTM, CDR2 ANQGSEA. This CDR3 comprises 12 residues. Trimming pared 6 bases from V and 4 bases from J, leaving 12 bases between. CDR3 DNA: TGCAGCGTAGGACAAAAGATAGAGACCCAGTACTTC. Translated: CSVGQKIETQYF.

This clonotype was seen more than once but under ten times. The V and J genes are TRBV12-3 or TRBV12-4 and TRBJ1-5, with TRBD1 identical over 9 bases. The CDR3 runs to 14 residues. J gave up 6 bases and V 4 bases, and 4 bases lay outside the gene matches. The CDR3: CASSSRDRAQPQHF. The CDR3 coding sequence is TGTGCCAGCAGTTCGCGGGACAGGGCTCAGCCCCAGCATTTT.

This chain's CDR3 is CASSFYGSETQYF. The CDR3 DNA reads as TGTGCCAGCAGTTTTTACGGGAGTGAGACCCAGTACTTC. The rearrangement uses TRBV12-3 or TRBV12-4 and TRBJ2-5; perhaps TRBD2 as D (6 bases). The CDR3 runs to 13 residues. Trimming removed 3 bases from V and 5 bases from J, with 10 bases in between.

DNA for the CDR3: TGCGCCAGCAGTCAATCGTCCGGGCGACTAGCGGGGGGAAGGACCGGGGAGCTGTTTTTT. This translates into CASSQSSGRLAGGRTGELFF. The chain combines TRBV23-1 with TRBJ2-2, with TRBD2 matching 13 bases. TRBV23-1 carries the ORF label, with uncertain function. Trimming removed 0 bases from V and 5 bases from J; junction bases left unmatched: 12. The CDR3 has 20 amino acids.

The chain joins TRBV2 to TRBJ1-2, with a tentative D call TRBD1 (6 bases). The V gene's germline CDR1 is SNHLY and CDR2 FYNNEI. V gave up 11 bases and J gave up 0 bases, with 16 bases separating them. This CDR3 is built from 14 residues. The CDR3 loop reads CAGSRGGTNYGYTF. CDR3 in DNA: TGTGCCGGTAGTAGAGGGGGAACTAACTATGGCTACACCTTC.

The table lists this clonotype with many counts. CDR3 region: CASSFSGQGAAGANVLTF. The CDR3 DNA is TGTGCCAGCAGCTTCTCGGGACAGGGGGCTGCTGGGGCCAACGTCCTGACTTTC. The V gene is TRBV7-8, the J gene TRBJ2-6, with 12 bases matching TRBD1. Germline assignment: CDR1 SGHVS and CDR2 FQNEAQ. The CDR3 has 18 residues. The J segment lost 2 bases and the V segment lost 3 bases, leaving 5 bases of the junction unmatched.

This clonotype was recorded at least ten times. This chain connects TRBV7-2 to TRBJ2-2, with D possibly being TRBD2 (6 bases). The CDR3 runs 18 residues. The germline gives CDR1 SGHTA, CDR2 FQGNSA. Trimming shortened V by 5 bases and J by 2 bases, and 21 bases separated the two germline ends. The CDR3 DNA sequence: TGTGCCAGCAGCCCCCGCTGGCAGGGACTCATAAACACCGGGGAGCTGTTTTTT. Translating it yields CASSPRWQGLINTGELFF.

This clonotype has ten or more counts. This sequence joins TRBV11-2 and TRBJ1-1; D is unclear. The V gene's germline CDR1 is SGHAT and CDR2 FQNNGV. Trimming removed 0 bases from V and 11 bases from J, with 19 bases in between. This CDR3 has 15 amino acids. CDR3: CASSLDPRKAPAAFF. For the CDR3, the DNA is TGTGCCAGCAGCTTAGATCCCCGTAAGGCCCCGGCGGCTTTCTTT.

This clonotype showed up many times. J is TRBJ2-1 and V is TRBV7-2; 13 nucleotides line up with TRBD2. Germline V gene lookup returns CDR1 SGHTA and CDR2 FQGNSA. The junction had 11 bases not matched to a gene; V was cut back by 5 bases and J by 7 bases. The CDR3 totals 17 residues. This chain's CDR3 is CASSAQQLAGGRNEQFF. CDR3 coding DNA: TGTGCCAGCAGCGCACAACAACTAGCGGGAGGGAGAAATGAGCAGTTCTTC.

A few counts support this clonotype. The chain combines TRBV5-1 with TRBJ2-1; 11 bases fit TRBD2. CDR3 length: 15 amino acids. V gave up 3 bases and J gave up 6 bases; unmatched junction bases: 5. Germline V CDR1 and CDR2: SGHRS, YFSETQ. In DNA form, the CDR3 reads TGCGCCAGCAGCTCCGGGACTAGCGGTTTCAATGAGCAGTTCTTC. This codes for CASSSGTSGFNEQFF.

There are many counts of this clonotype. The rearrangement joins TRBV7-2 to TRBJ2-2, with D perhaps matching TRBD2 (5 bases). The germline V gene encodes CDR1 SGHTA and CDR2 FQGNSA. CDR3 length: 14 residues. Trimming shortened V by 2 bases and J by 4 bases, and 8 bases separated the two germline ends. CDR3 sequence (DNA): TGTGCCAGCAGCTTAACGGCGGGCACCGGGGAGCTGTTTTTT. Translating it yields CASSLTAGTGELFF.

V gene TRBV7-9 combines with J gene TRBJ1-2, with 8 bases identical to TRBD1. The trim removed 0 bases at V and 4 bases at J, leaving 4 bases unmatched. Germline assignment: CDR1 SEHNR and CDR2 FQNEAQ (reference sequence). This CDR3 is 15 amino acids long. CDR3 coding DNA: TGTGCCAGCAGCTTAGCCCAGGGGGCTGGCTATGGCTACACCTTC. Translated: CASSLAQGAGYGYTF.

This clonotype has a single count. In this CDR3 the conserved last residue, phenylalanine or tryptophan, is missing, so a read error is likely. This sequence joins TRBV7-6 and TRBJ2-1; TRBD1 matches 11 bases. The junction had 12 bases not matched to a gene; V was cut back by 4 bases and J by 4 bases. This CDR3 is 18 amino acids long. Germline V CDR1 and CDR2: SGHVS, FNYEAQ. The CDR3 sequence is CASSSIRWTGGTYNEQFV. In DNA form, the CDR3 reads TGTGCCAGCAGCTCAATTAGGTGGACAGGGGGCACGTACAATGAGCAGTTCGTC.

This clonotype has ten or more counts. The chain is built from TRBV7-2 and TRBJ1-1; weak D call: TRBD1 (5 bases). The CDR3 totals 14 residues. Germline loops: CDR1 SGHTA, CDR2 FQGNSA. V was clipped by 2 bases and J by 11 bases, with 18 bases between them. The CDR3 nucleotides read TGTGCCAGCAGCTTAATCAGCAGGGACTACGGTGCTTTCTTT. Protein: CASSLISRDYGAFF.

In its sample, this clonotype was seen many times. The chain combines TRBV7-2 with TRBJ1-2; 9 bases agree with TRBD1. The V gene end was trimmed by 5 bases and the J gene end by 4 bases; junction bases not matched to a gene: 2. Germline V lookup: CDR1 SGHTA, CDR2 FQGNSA. The CDR3 has 13 amino acids. DNA of the CDR3: TGTGCCAGCAGCGGGACAGGGCTCTATGGCTACACCTTC. This gives the protein CASSGTGLYGYTF.

This clonotype showed up just a few times. The chain couples TRBV5-1 to TRBJ2-5, with TRBD1 matching 8 bases. CDR3 length: 15 residues. Germline V gives CDR1 SGHRS, CDR2 YFSETQ. The V segment lost 4 bases and the J segment 2 bases; nucleotides outside the gene matches: 7. The CDR3: CASSKDRVGQETQYF. The CDR3 DNA reads TGCGCCAGCAGCAAGGACAGGGTCGGACAAGAGACCCAGTACTTC. The full variable domain, rest sourced from reference TRBV5-1 and TRBJ2-5, is KAGVTQTPRYLIKTRGQQVTLSCSPISGHRSVSWYQQTPGQGLQFLFEYFSETQRNKGNFPGRFSGRQFSNSRSEMNVSTLELGDSALYLCASSKDRVGQETQYFGPGTRLLVL.

The V call is TRBV5-4, the J call TRBJ1-1; no clear D. In germline, CDR1 is SGHNT, CDR2 YYREEE (reference sequence). V lost 0 bases and J lost 6, with 9 bases in between. The CDR3 runs to 13 residues. CDR3 bases: TGTGCCAGCAGCTTGGATCCCAGCTCTGAAGCTTTCTTT. This translates into CASSLDPSSEAFF.

The chain recombines TRBV7-9 with TRBJ1-5, with D unresolved. The germline V gene encodes CDR1 SEHNR and CDR2 FQNEAQ (reference sequence). V was pared by 4 bases and J by 2 bases, with 12 bases between. The CDR3 is made up of 15 amino acids. The CDR3, as DNA: TGTGCCAGCAGCTATTCGCCCGGGGGCAATCAGCCCCAGCATTTT. Its protein is CASSYSPGGNQPQHF.

The chain joins TRBV11-2 to TRBJ2-1, with D possibly TRBD2 on 6 matching bases. Between the trimmed V and J ends, which lost 10 bases and 7 bases, there was a span of 17 bases. The CDR3 loop spans 13 amino acids. Germline values: CDR1 SGHAT, CDR2 FQNNGV. The CDR3 here is CATRDFSGNEQFF. The CDR3 DNA reads as TGTGCCACCCGGGACTTTTCAGGAAATGAGCAGTTCTTC.

This clonotype was picked up many times. The rearrangement uses TRBV28 and TRBJ2-1; the match to TRBD2 covers 11 bases. The junction had 8 bases not matched to a gene; V was cut back by 5 bases and J by 5 bases. The CDR3 is 16 residues long. CDR1 MDHEN and CDR2 SYDVKM come from the germline V gene. CDR3 DNA: TGTGCCAGCAGTATTATCCTAGCGGGAGGTAACAATGAGCAGTTCTTC. This encodes CASSIILAGGNNEQFF.

This clonotype was seen repeatedly, ten times or more. The chain couples TRBV7-2 to TRBJ1-6, with D tentatively TRBD1 (6 bases). Trimming cost V 5 bases and J 7 bases, with 12 bases left between them. This CDR3 has 14 amino acids. CDR1 is SGHTA and CDR2 is FQGNSA in the germline V gene. The CDR3 DNA sequence: TGTGCCAGCAGCAAACGACAGGAAAATTCACCCCTCCACTTT. This gives the protein CASSKRQENSPLHF.

This clonotype was seen repeatedly, ten times or more. This chain joins TRBV11-1 and TRBJ2-3, with D tentatively TRBD1 (6 bases). V lost 3 bases, J lost 2 bases, and 15 bases lay in between. The germline V gene has CDR1 SGHAT and CDR2 FQDESV (reference sequence). The CDR3 spans 16 residues. The CDR3 loop reads CASSFRPTGNTDTQYF. In DNA, the CDR3 is TGTGCCAGCAGCTTCCGACCGACAGGAAACACAGATACGCAGTATTTT.

The genes are TRBV2 and TRBJ1-2, with D perhaps TRBD1 (6 bases). The germline V and J ends were trimmed by 9 bases and 2 bases, with 19 bases remaining between them. Germline V gene data show CDR1 as SNHLY and CDR2 as FYNNEI. The CDR3 totals 15 residues. CDR3 loop: CARLQGPGRNYGYTF. The CDR3 region has the DNA TGTGCCAGATTACAGGGCCCCGGTCGAAACTATGGCTACACCTTC.

The chain carries TRBV7-3 and TRBJ2-2, with D possibly being TRBD1 (6 bases). Germline-derived CDR1 and CDR2 are SGHTA and FQGTGA. CDR3 length: 14 amino acids. Trimming left V 5 bases short and J 7 bases short, with 14 bases between. In DNA form, the CDR3 reads TGTGCCAGCAGCGAACAGGGTATCGGCGGGGAGCTGTTTTTT. Its protein product is CASSEQGIGGELFF.

As concerns this clonotype: A read error is possible here, since a much larger clone lies one base away. The chain couples TRBV7-3 to TRBJ1-1, with a tentative D call TRBD1 (5 bases). This CDR3 has 14 residues. The germline CDR1 and CDR2 sequences are SGHTA and FQGTGA. The CDR3 nucleotides are TGTACCAGCAGCTTAGTAAAAGGGGTCACTGAAGCTTTCTTT. Protein product: CTSSLVKGVTEAFF.

CDR3 DNA sequence: TGTGCCACCCGGGACATCCAGGGAGAGACCCAGTACTTC. This encodes CATRDIQGETQYF. The chain links TRBV6-2 or TRBV6-3 to TRBJ2-5; possible D gene TRBD1, 6 bases. Germline CDR1 is MNHEY and CDR2 is SVGEGT. CDR3 length: 13 amino acids. With 10 bases removed from V and 4 bases from J, the gap between germline ends came to 16 bases.